Shown below are 5 T cell receptor beta chains from a single sample sequenced in a study of identical twins. MiXCR, run by TCRdb on the 5' RACE reads, gives a single entry per CDR3 protein. The repertoire holds hundreds of thousands of distinct CDR3 sequences, over 15% seen once, with around 13% in the top ten. These same data were also listed under a study on T cells expressing NK-cell markers.

Source material: PBMCs. The receptors come from a woman aged 18-29 years in good health.

This clonotype came up a few times. The chain recombines TRBV7-2 with TRBJ2-1; D unclear. CDR3 size: 12 residues. Germline V lookup: CDR1 SGHTA, CDR2 FQGNSA. V dropped 1 base and J dropped 12 bases, with 10 bases sitting between them. The CDR3 nucleotides are TGTGCCAGCAGCTTAGTATTGGACCCGCAGTTCTTC. This translates into CASSLVLDPQFF.

The V gene is TRBV5-5, the J gene TRBJ2-2; the D gene is possibly TRBD1 (6 bases). The germline V gene has CDR1 SGHKS and CDR2 YYEKEE (reference sequence). Trimming shortened V by 4 bases and J by 3 bases, and 19 bases separated the two germline ends. This CDR3 spans 17 amino acids. CDR3 in DNA: TGTGCCAGCAGCAATCATGTGGGCAGGGGATACACCGGGGAGCTGTTTTTT. This encodes CASSNHVGRGYTGELFF.

A few counts support this clonotype. The chain joins TRBV7-9 to TRBJ2-1; the D is unclear. Trimming stripped 4 bases from V and 10 bases from J, with 11 bases between. The CDR3 sequence is 12 residues long. In germline, CDR1 is SEHNR, CDR2 FQNEAQ (reference sequence). CDR3 nucleotide sequence: TGTGCCAGCAGCTCCCCGATACGCGAGCAGTTCTTC. Amino acid sequence: CASSSPIREQFF.

The genes are TRBV12-3 or TRBV12-4 and TRBJ2-6; the D is unclear. Trimming removed 2 bases at V and 3 bases at J, with 11 bases between. This CDR3 comprises 16 residues. This CDR3 is CASSLFATVGANVLTF. CDR3 coding DNA: TGTGCCAGCAGTTTATTCGCAACAGTTGGGGCCAACGTCCTGACTTTC.

This clonotype was counted only a few times. The chain joins TRBV9 to TRBJ2-2; TRBD2 might be the D (7 bases). This CDR3 is 16 amino acids long. Trimming took 2 bases from V and 0 from J, leaving 11 bases between them. Germline V gene data show CDR1 as SGDLS and CDR2 as YYNGEE. CDR3: CASSVGGGPNTGELFF. In DNA form, the CDR3 reads TGTGCCAGCAGCGTTGGGGGGGGGCCGAACACCGGGGAGCTGTTTTTT.